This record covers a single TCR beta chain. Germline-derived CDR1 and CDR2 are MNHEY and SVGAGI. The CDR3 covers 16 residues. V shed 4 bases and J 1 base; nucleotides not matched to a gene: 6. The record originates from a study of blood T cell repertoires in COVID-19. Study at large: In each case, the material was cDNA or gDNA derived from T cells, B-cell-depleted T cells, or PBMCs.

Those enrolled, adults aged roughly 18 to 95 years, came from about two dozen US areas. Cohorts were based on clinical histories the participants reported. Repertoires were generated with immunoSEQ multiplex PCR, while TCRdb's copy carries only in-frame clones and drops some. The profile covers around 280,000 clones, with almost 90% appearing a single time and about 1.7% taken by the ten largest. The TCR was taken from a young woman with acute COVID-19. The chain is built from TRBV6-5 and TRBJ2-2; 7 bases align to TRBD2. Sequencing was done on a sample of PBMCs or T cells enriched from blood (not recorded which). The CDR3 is CASSSLGGRNTGELFF. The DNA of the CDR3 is TGTGCCAGCAGTTCCCTGGGCGGGAGGAACACCGGGGAGCTGTTTTTT.